Below are 31 T cell receptor beta chains sequenced from a single sample in a study of quantifying T cell responses using KT2 cells. Study context: cDNA was made from DNase-treated RNA using alpha and beta constant primers.

An oligo carrying a UMI was ligated to the cDNA 3' end. First-round PCR used three to four cycles and beta primers RC1.1 and RC1.2 covering TRBC1 and TRBC2. TCRdb reprocessed the UMI-ligation and nested PCR reads with MiXCR, giving one entry per CDR3 protein. The data hold around 56,000 distinct CDR3 sequences, with about 12% observed a single time. The sequenced sample was PBMCs spiked with cells of the T cell clone KT2. The origin of the receptors is a human donor.

By its share, this clonotype is large (0.1 to 1%). CDR3 nucleotide sequence: TGTGCCTGGAGCCGACCTCCGACCCACGAGCAGTACTTC. It codes for CAWSRPPTHEQYF. V usage is TRBV30 and J usage is TRBJ2-7, with D unresolved. This CDR3 contains 13 residues. Germline values: CDR1 GTSNPN, CDR2 SVGIG (reference sequence). With 3 bases removed from V and 5 bases from J, the gap between germline ends came to 14 bases.

Only a few counts were recorded for this clonotype. The genes are TRBV11-2 and TRBJ1-2, with unresolved D. The V and J ends lost 1 base and 2 bases respectively, with 2 bases between them. CDR3 size: 12 residues. Germline assignment: CDR1 SGHAT and CDR2 FQNNGV. CDR3 sequence: CASSLVNYGYTF. The CDR3 DNA reads as TGTGCCAGCAGCTTAGTAAACTATGGCTACACCTTC.

This clonotype was recorded a few times. The chain uses TRBV4-1 and TRBJ1-4; unclear D gene. CDR3 size: 16 residues. CDR1 and CDR2 from the germline V gene are MGHRA and YSYEKL. V was trimmed by 0 bases and J by 5 bases, leaving 13 bases between them. The CDR3 bases are TGCGCCAGCAGCCAAGATCGGGTAGGGCCGAATGAAAAACTGTTTTTT. Amino acids: CASSQDRVGPNEKLFF.

The genes are TRBV4-1 and TRBJ2-7; TRBD2 might be the D (5 bases). V lost 0 bases and J lost 5, with 11 bases in between. Germline V gene sequence: CDR1 MGHRA, CDR2 YSYEKL. This CDR3 contains 14 residues. The CDR3 nucleotides read TGCGCCAGCAGCCAAGATCCGGGGAGAAACGAGCAGTACTTC. Its protein product is CASSQDPGRNEQYF.

This clonotype occurred many times. The genes are TRBV5-1 and TRBJ1-3, with unresolved D. The CDR3 is 16 residues long. Germline CDR1 is SGHRS and CDR2 is YFSETQ. The V gene lost 4 bases and the J gene lost 0 bases, with 14 bases spanning the gap. CDR3 nucleotides: TGCGCCAGCAGCCCCAACGCCCCCCGCTCTGGAAACACCATATATTTT. It specifies CASSPNAPRSGNTIYF.

The sample holds a few counts of this clonotype. V and J are TRBV29-1 and TRBJ1-1; 11 bases agree with TRBD1. The CDR3 has 14 residues. V lost 7 bases to trimming and J lost 5 bases; unmatched junction nucleotides: 9. CDR1 is SQVTM and CDR2 is ANQGSEA in the germline V gene. The CDR3: CSAGDRGRGTEAFF. For the CDR3, the DNA is TGCAGCGCCGGGGACAGGGGGAGAGGAACTGAAGCTTTCTTT.

There are many counts of this clonotype. The chain carries TRBV29-1 and TRBJ2-5, with 9 bases matching TRBD2. The V gene's germline CDR1 is SQVTM and CDR2 ANQGSEA. The CDR3 totals 11 residues. The V gene end was trimmed by 2 bases and the J gene end by 14 bases; junction bases not matched to a gene: 6. The CDR3 protein is CSVESGGISYF. CDR3 nucleotides: TGCAGCGTTGAAAGCGGGGGGATAAGTTACTTC.

This sequence joins TRBV7-2 and TRBJ2-1; D is unresolved. The CDR3 length is 12 residues. V was clipped by 8 bases and J by 7 bases, with 12 bases between them. The germline V gene has CDR1 SGHTA and CDR2 FQGNSA. CDR3 DNA sequence: TGTGCCAGCGGGGTAATGGGGAATGAGCAGTTCTTC. Protein sequence: CASGVMGNEQFF.

The chain uses TRBV20-1 and TRBJ2-1; tentative D call: TRBD2 (5 bases). CDR3 length equals 12 residues. V was clipped by 6 bases and J by 5 bases, with 11 bases between them. Germline loops: CDR1 DFQATT, CDR2 SNEGSKA (reference sequence). CDR3: CSAGNQNNEQFF. In DNA, the CDR3 is TGCAGTGCCGGGAATCAAAACAATGAGCAGTTCTTC.

The table lists this clonotype with a few counts. This sequence joins TRBV4-2 and TRBJ2-5; 8 positions agree with TRBD2. The germline CDR1 and CDR2 sequences are LGHNA and YNFKEQ. V lost 1 base to trimming and J lost 4 bases; unmatched junction nucleotides: 2. The CDR3 length is 14 residues. The CDR3 DNA sequence: TGTGCCAGCAGCCAAGGACTAGCGACAGAGACCCAGTACTTC. Its translation: CASSQGLATETQYF.

V usage is TRBV7-9 and J usage is TRBJ2-1; the D gene is possibly TRBD2 (7 bases). V was trimmed by 4 bases and J by 7 bases, leaving 17 bases between them. Germline V gene lookup returns CDR1 SEHNR and CDR2 FQNEAQ (reference sequence). This CDR3 has 15 amino acids. The CDR3 reads CASSSEGGGLNEQFF. CDR3 nucleotide sequence: TGTGCCAGCAGCTCCGAGGGGGGGGGCTTGAATGAGCAGTTCTTC.

This clonotype was detected a few times. This chain links TRBV5-1 with TRBJ2-3, with 7 nucleotides matching TRBD2. Looked up from germline, CDR1 is SGHRS and CDR2 is YFSETQ. The CDR3 is made up of 17 amino acids. Trimming cost V 5 bases and J 2 bases; bases outside gene matches: 14. The CDR3 protein is CASRPGTTLRHTDTQYF. The CDR3 DNA is TGCGCCAGCAGGCCCGGGACTACCCTCAGGCACACAGATACGCAGTATTTT. Variable domain in full (rest from reference TRBV5-1 and TRBJ2-3): KAGVTQTPRYLIKTRGQQVTLSCSPISGHRSVSWYQQTPGQGLQFLFEYFSETQRNKGNFPGRFSGRQFSNSRSEMNVSTLELGDSALYLCASRPGTTLRHTDTQYFGPGTRLTVL.

This clonotype was counted a few times. The chain recombines TRBV20-1 with TRBJ1-1; 10 positions match TRBD1. The CDR3 is 14 amino acids. V trimming: 6 bases; J trimming: 1 base; junction bases outside the gene matches: 5. Per germline, CDR1 DFQATT and CDR2 SNEGSKA (reference sequence). CDR3 bases: TGCAGTGCCCAGACAGGGGGCCCGAACACTGAAGCTTTCTTT. Protein product: CSAQTGGPNTEAFF.

CDR3 nucleotides: TGCGCCAGCACACATCCGGGACAGGGTCATATCGGGGAGCTGTTTTTT. It encodes CASTHPGQGHIGELFF. The rearrangement uses TRBV10-2 and TRBJ2-2; 9 bases agree with TRBD1. The CDR3 covers 16 residues. The V segment lost 7 bases and the J segment 7 bases; nucleotides outside the gene matches: 13. Germline V gene lookup returns CDR1 WSHSY and CDR2 SAAADI.

The chain has TRBV6-1 and TRBJ2-7; maybe TRBD1 (5 bases). The CDR3 sequence is 14 residues long. V was pared by 7 bases and J by 5 bases, with 18 bases between. Germline V gene data show CDR1 as MNHNS and CDR2 as SASEGT. The CDR3: CASNGVRVRDEQYF. The CDR3 region has the DNA TGTGCCAGCAATGGGGTCAGGGTAAGAGACGAGCAGTACTTC.

V gene TRBV7-8 combines with J gene TRBJ1-1; 9 positions match TRBD1. The V segment lost 5 bases and the J segment 10 bases; nucleotides outside the gene matches: 8. The germline V gene encodes CDR1 SGHVS and CDR2 FQNEAQ. This CDR3 is 13 amino acids long. The CDR3 DNA sequence: TGTGCCAGCAGCCCAAGGACAGGGGCGAGAGCTTTCTTT. Protein: CASSPRTGARAFF.

This clonotype was recorded a few times. The rearrangement links TRBV29-1 to TRBJ1-2; the D gene is possibly TRBD1 (5 bases). The germline gives CDR1 SQVTM, CDR2 ANQGSEA. V was trimmed by 6 bases and J by 6 bases, leaving 14 bases between them. The CDR3 has 12 residues. CDR3 nucleotides: TGCAGCGTACCGGGGCCCGGGGATGGCTACACCTTC. This codes for CSVPGPGDGYTF.

The V and J genes are TRBV2 and TRBJ1-1; D is possibly TRBD1 (5 bases). The germline V gene has CDR1 SNHLY and CDR2 FYNNEI. This CDR3 has 13 residues. V was pared by 6 bases and J by 4 bases, with 12 bases between. As DNA, the CDR3 is TGTGCCAGCAGGGTTGCAGGGAGCACTGAAGCTTTCTTT. Amino acids: CASRVAGSTEAFF.

The chain uses TRBV15 and TRBJ2-7, with D perhaps TRBD2 (5 bases). CDR1 LNHNV and CDR2 YYDKDF come from the germline V gene (reference sequence). The CDR3 length is 15 residues. Trimming pared 0 bases from V and 1 base from J, leaving 10 bases between. The CDR3, as DNA: TGTGCCACCAGCAGAGAATACGGACTGTCCTACGAGCAGTACTTC. Translation gives CATSREYGLSYEQYF.

The chain carries TRBV5-1 and TRBJ2-5; tentatively, D is TRBD2 (7 bases). V shed 4 bases and J shed 0 bases, with 10 bases lying between them. The CDR3 loop spans 14 amino acids. The V gene's germline CDR1 is SGHRS and CDR2 YFSETQ. This CDR3 reads CASSRGGYQETQYF. The CDR3 nucleotides are TGCGCCAGCAGCAGGGGGGGTTACCAAGAGACCCAGTACTTC.

This clonotype has only a few counts. J is TRBJ1-1 and V is TRBV12-3 or TRBV12-4; 8 positions match TRBD1. The CDR3 has 16 residues. V dropped 5 bases and J dropped 3; count of bases not matched to a gene: 11. The CDR3 loop reads CASSPGQGAEYTEAFF. The CDR3 nucleotides are TGTGCCAGCAGTCCCGGCCAGGGGGCTGAGTACACTGAAGCTTTCTTT.

This clonotype was counted between two and nine times. This chain joins TRBV4-3 and TRBJ2-7; D is possibly TRBD1 (5 bases). This CDR3 is 16 amino acids long. CDR1 and CDR2 (germline): LGHNA, YSLEER. V was trimmed by 0 bases and J by 2 bases, leaving 14 bases between them. The CDR3 nucleotides are TGCGCCAGCAGCCAAGATGGGGCGGACCCAGCCTACGAGCAGTACTTC. Its translation is CASSQDGADPAYEQYF.

This clonotype appeared a few times. The chain is built from TRBV6-6 and TRBJ2-5, with 7 bases lining up with TRBD2. CDR1 is MNHNY and CDR2 is SVGAGI in the germline V gene (reference sequence). Losses at the gene ends were 2 bases for V and 4 bases for J; bases not matched to a gene: 4. The CDR3 spans 14 residues. Here the CDR3 DNA reads TGTGCCAGCAGTTACGGGGGGGAAGGAGAGACCCAGTACTTC. It yields the protein CASSYGGEGETQYF.

In this sample, this clonotype turned up a few times. The chain recombines TRBV11-3 with TRBJ2-1; TRBD1 agrees at 9 bases. Germline CDR1 and CDR2: SGHNT and YENEEA. The CDR3 loop spans 16 amino acids. Trimming cost V 5 bases and J 3 bases; bases outside gene matches: 8. CDR3 residues: CASSLGQGNFYNEQFF. The CDR3 nucleotides are TGTGCCAGCAGCCTCGGACAGGGGAATTTCTACAATGAGCAGTTCTTC.

This clonotype showed up just a few times. The chain couples TRBV12-3 or TRBV12-4 to TRBJ2-3; no firm D call. With 1 base removed from V and 1 base from J, the gap between germline ends came to 12 bases. The CDR3 is 16 residues long. This CDR3 is CASSLGRIYGTDTQYF. The CDR3 nucleotides are TGTGCCAGCAGTTTAGGGCGGATTTATGGCACAGATACGCAGTATTTT.

This clonotype was seen at least ten times. This sequence joins TRBV5-1 and TRBJ2-5; no reliable D call. Germline loops: CDR1 SGHRS, CDR2 YFSETQ. The V gene lost 0 bases and the J gene lost 4 bases, with 7 bases spanning the gap. This CDR3 is built from 13 residues. The CDR3 bases are TGCGCCAGCAGCTTGGCTTCCGGAGAGACCCAGTACTTC. Translating it yields CASSLASGETQYF.

The chain combines TRBV6-5 with TRBJ1-5; D ambiguous. V gave up 8 bases and J gave up 0 bases, with 8 bases separating them. This CDR3 spans 13 amino acids. CDR1 is MNHEY, CDR2 SVGAGI, per germline. The CDR3 DNA sequence: TGTGCCAGCGGGCGTGATAGCAATCAGCCCCAGCATTTT. It is translated as CASGRDSNQPQHF.

This clonotype came up once. The chain recombines TRBV12-3 or TRBV12-4 with TRBJ2-5, with TRBD1 identical over 12 bases. Germline trimming cut 4 bases from V and 5 bases from J; bases unmatched to any gene: 11. There are 17 residues in the CDR3. CDR3 DNA sequence: TGTGCCAGCAGTTGGATCGGGGACAGGGGGCACAGGGAGACCCAGTACTTC. Translating it yields CASSWIGDRGHRETQYF.

Of note for this clonotype: No DNA is shown, since the ends of the CDR3 on it are uncertain; the CDR3 is the one TCRdb lists. J is TRBJ2-5 and V is TRBV7-8; TRBD1, the table's D call, lacks a check against the DNA. Looked up from germline, CDR1 is SGHVS and CDR2 is FQNEAQ. Including both end residues, the CDR3 is 17 amino acids long. CDR3 residues: CASSPSVAGWTQETQYF.

This clonotype has a handful of counts. The chain combines TRBV20-1 with TRBJ2-7, with D possibly being TRBD2 (6 bases). Trimming stripped 7 bases from V and 0 bases from J, with 13 bases between. CDR1 is DFQATT, CDR2 SNEGSKA, per germline (reference sequence). The CDR3 runs 13 residues. CDR3 sequence (DNA): TGCAGTGGGACGCGGGACGCCTCCTACGAGCAGTACTTC. It codes for CSGTRDASYEQYF.

This clonotype was picked up a small number of times. The CDR3 is CASRLPGLDEQFF. CDR3 nucleotide sequence: TGCGCCAGCAGACTACCGGGTCTGGATGAGCAGTTCTTC. This chain uses TRBV5-1 with TRBJ2-1; D uncertain. The ends were cut back, 5 bases at V and 8 bases at J, with 14 bases in the middle. CDR1 and CDR2 (germline): SGHRS, YFSETQ. This CDR3 contains 13 residues. The variable domain in full, with the rest retrieved from reference TRBV5-1 and TRBJ2-1, is KAGVTQTPRYLIKTRGQQVTLSCSPISGHRSVSWYQQTPGQGLQFLFEYFSETQRNKGNFPGRFSGRQFSNSRSEMNVSTLELGDSALYLCASRLPGLDEQFFGPGTRLTVL.